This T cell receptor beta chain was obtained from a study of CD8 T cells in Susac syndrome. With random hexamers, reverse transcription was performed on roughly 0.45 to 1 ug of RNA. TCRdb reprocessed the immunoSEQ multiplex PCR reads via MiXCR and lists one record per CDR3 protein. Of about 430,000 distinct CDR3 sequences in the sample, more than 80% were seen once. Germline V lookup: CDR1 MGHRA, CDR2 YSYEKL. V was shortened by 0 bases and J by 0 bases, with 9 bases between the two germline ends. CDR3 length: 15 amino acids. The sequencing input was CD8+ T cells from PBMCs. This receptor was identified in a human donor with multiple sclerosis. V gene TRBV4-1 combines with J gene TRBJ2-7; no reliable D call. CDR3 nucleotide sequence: TGCGCCAGCAGCCAAGAGGTCAGTAGCTCCTACGAGCAGTACTTC. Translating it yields CASSQEVSSSYEQYF.